The clone carrying this T cell receptor (beta chain) has more than one count but fewer than ten. These data are taken from a study of regulatory T cells in long-lasting Graves disease. Both iRepertoire HTBI primers and Arm-PCR of CDR3 regions were used to build the TCR beta libraries. A single record per CDR3 protein comes from TCRdb applying MiXCR to the multiplex PCR reads. The sample holds a few hundred thousand distinct CDR3 sequences, roughly 22% seen once. V was trimmed by 5 bases and J by 0 bases, leaving 8 bases between them. The germline gives CDR1 MNHNS, CDR2 SASEGT. The CDR3 is 14 amino acids. The time point: persistent/refractory GD, antithyroid drugs over 5 years with positive TRAb. Scientists built the TCR library using RNA that was extracted from PBMCs. Patients of an endocrinology department in Xi'an, China, were included.

The source is a female donor with Graves disease. Source: peripheral blood mononuclear cells (PBMCs), taken when the disease was refractory, from a patient treated with antithyroid drugs. This rearrangement joins TRBV6-1 to TRBJ1-5, with D uncertain. In DNA, the CDR3 is TGTGCCAGCAGTCGACGCGATAGCAATCAGCCCCAGCATTTT. Its translation: CASSRRDSNQPQHF.